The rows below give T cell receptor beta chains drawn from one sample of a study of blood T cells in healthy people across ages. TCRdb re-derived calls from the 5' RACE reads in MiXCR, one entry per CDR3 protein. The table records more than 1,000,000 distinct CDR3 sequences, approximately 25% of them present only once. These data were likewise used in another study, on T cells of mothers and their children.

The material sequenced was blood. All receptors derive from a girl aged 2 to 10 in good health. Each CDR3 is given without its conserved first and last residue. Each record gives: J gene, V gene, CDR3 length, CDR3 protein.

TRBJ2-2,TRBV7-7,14,ASSNLAAANTGELF
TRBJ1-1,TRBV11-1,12,ASSLGAPGAAAF
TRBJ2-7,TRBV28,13,ASRLVRDRAYEQY
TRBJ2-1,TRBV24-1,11,ATSDQNVLPLF
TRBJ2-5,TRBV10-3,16,AISPTSGGLGGVETQY
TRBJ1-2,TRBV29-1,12,SVGTGQVLSGYT
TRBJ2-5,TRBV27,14,ASNHGGTGFQETQY
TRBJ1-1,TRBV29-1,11,SVSGQEHTEAF
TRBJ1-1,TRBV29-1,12,SVEVQGLNTEAF
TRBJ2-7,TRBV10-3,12,AISESGRGYEQY
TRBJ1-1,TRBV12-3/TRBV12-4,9,ASSYQWGAF
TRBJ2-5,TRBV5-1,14,ASSLEWTGPVETQY
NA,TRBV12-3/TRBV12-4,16,ASSLRGRGGQNFYEQY
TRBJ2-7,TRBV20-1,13,SASPQGSFFYEQY
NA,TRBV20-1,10,SATDVGSEQY
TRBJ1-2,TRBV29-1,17,SVLAPIRGQHEVNYGYT
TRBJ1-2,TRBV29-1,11,SVAGGFGGGYT
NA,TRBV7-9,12,ASSPIWGGNEQF
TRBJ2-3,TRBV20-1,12,SAKLAGRGNTQY
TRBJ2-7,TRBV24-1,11,ATSDHWNSEQY
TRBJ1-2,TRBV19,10,ASRRTVEGYT
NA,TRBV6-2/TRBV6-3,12,ASRLAGRGNEQY
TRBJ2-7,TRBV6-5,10,ASSRTSSEQY
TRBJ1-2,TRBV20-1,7,SAQGGYT
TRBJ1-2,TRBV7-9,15,ASSLDEGPSANYGYT
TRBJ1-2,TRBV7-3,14,ASSLGGSGQARGYT
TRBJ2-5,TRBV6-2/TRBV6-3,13,ASSSGAWGQETQY
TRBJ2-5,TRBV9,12,ASSVSGTMETQY
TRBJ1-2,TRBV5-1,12,ASSQTGFWHGYT
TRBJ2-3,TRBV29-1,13,SVGLAGGSTDTQY
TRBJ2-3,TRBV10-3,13,AISMTKMGTDTQY
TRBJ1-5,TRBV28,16,ASRPLKLGGMNNQPQH
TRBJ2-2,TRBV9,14,ASSAQSGGVGGELF
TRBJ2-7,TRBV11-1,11,ASSLGSGVEQY
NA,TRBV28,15,ATWRPWGNYGTETQY
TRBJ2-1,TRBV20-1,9,SARDGQGEF
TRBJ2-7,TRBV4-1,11,TSSQFGPVGQY
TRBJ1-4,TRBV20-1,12,SARDSTGGEKLF
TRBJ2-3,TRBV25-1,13,ASSEFQRGRDTQY
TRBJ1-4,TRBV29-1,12,SANVQATNEKLF
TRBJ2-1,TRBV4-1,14,ASSQAWASGTSEQF
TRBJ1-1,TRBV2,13,ASSETREGGTEAF
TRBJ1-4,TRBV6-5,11,ASSYSNGEKLF
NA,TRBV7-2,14,ASSRRSGIAYNEQF
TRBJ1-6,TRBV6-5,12,ASSSGGFNSPLH
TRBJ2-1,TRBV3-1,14,ASSPYGRTENNEQF
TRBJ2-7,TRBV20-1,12,SARERVSSYEQY
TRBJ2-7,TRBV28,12,ASSPLAGPLEQY
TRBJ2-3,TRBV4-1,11,ASSPMTGDTQY